This T cell receptor beta chain stems from a study of cytomegalovirus exposure and HLA in healthy donors. The V gene end was trimmed by 5 bases and the J gene end by 0 bases; junction bases not matched to a gene: 7. CDR1 and CDR2 from the germline V gene are SGHVS and FQNEAQ. The CDR3 has 16 residues. The primer mix had 60 Vbeta and 13 Jbeta primers. Libraries were prepared by immunoSEQ multiplex PCR; TCRdb keeps only in-frame clonotypes and omits some of them. The table includes roughly 120,000 clones, around 80% detected once. This chain links TRBV7-8 with TRBJ2-1; 7 bases fit TRBD2. The source is a woman in her fifties or sixties in good health and CMV-seropositive. The sample was PBMCs. CDR3 coding DNA: TGTGCCAGCAGCCCTTTAGCGGGCAGCTCCTACAATGAGCAGTTCTTC. Protein product: CASSPLAGSSYNEQFF.